A single sample is the source of the 30 T cell receptor beta chains below, sequenced in a study of blood T cells in healthy people across ages. The authors ran a second PCR of 7 to 11 cycles using a sample-barcoded 5' primer and a J-beta primer mix. TCRdb reprocessed the 5' RACE reads with MiXCR, giving one entry per CDR3 protein. This table has roughly 1,300,000 distinct CDR3 sequences, 45% to 70% appearing once. The source material was blood. The source of these receptors is a man aged 18 to 35 in good health.

The chain recombines TRBV2 with TRBJ2-5; 7 bases map to TRBD1. Germline V gene lookup returns CDR1 SNHLY and CDR2 FYNNEI. The CDR3 consists of 13 residues. CDR3 amino acids: CAFFRDRQETQYF. The CDR3 DNA is TGTGCTTTTTTCCGGGACAGACAAGAGACCCAGTACTTC.

CDR3 DNA sequence: TGTGCCACCAGCAGAGATAGACAGAGAGAGACCCAGTACTTC. This translates into CATSRDRQRETQYF. This chain links TRBV15 with TRBJ2-5; D might be TRBD1 (5 bases). The CDR3 runs 14 residues. The V end was cut by 0 bases, the J end by 4 bases, with 9 bases between. Germline V gives CDR1 LNHNV, CDR2 YYDKDF (reference sequence).

V and J are TRBV20-1 and TRBJ2-5; D call uncertain. The DNA end is more similar to TRBJ2-7, so the J call may be wrong. Germline-derived CDR1 and CDR2 are DFQATT and SNEGSKA (reference sequence). The CDR3 contains 11 residues. CDR3 loop: CSARASREQYF. CDR3 nucleotides: TGCAGTGCTAGGGCGAGTCGCGAGCAGTACTTC.

This clonotype has a handful of counts. The chain is built from TRBV5-1 and TRBJ2-7; D may be TRBD1 (6 bases). V lost 0 bases and J lost 3, with 10 bases in between. Germline V gives CDR1 SGHRS, CDR2 YFSETQ. The CDR3 loop spans 14 amino acids. For the CDR3, the DNA is TGCGCCAGCAGCTTGGCAGGGGAAGTCTACGAGCAGTACTTC. Translation gives CASSLAGEVYEQYF.

V usage is TRBV7-9 and J usage is TRBJ1-4; D is unclear. This CDR3 has 14 residues. Trimming stripped 4 bases from V and 12 bases from J, with 18 bases between. Germline V gene sequence: CDR1 SEHNR, CDR2 FQNEAQ (reference sequence). The CDR3 region is CASSSSFGLGELFF. CDR3 in DNA: TGTGCCAGCAGCTCCTCTTTTGGTCTAGGCGAACTGTTTTTT.

The chain links TRBV4-1 to TRBJ2-5; the D gene is possibly TRBD1 (6 bases). The assigned J gene may be wrong: the sequence end matches TRBJ2-7 better. Germline CDR1 and CDR2: MGHRA and YSYEKL. The CDR3 runs 15 residues. The CDR3 bases are TGCGCCAGCAGCCAAGAGTCGGCAGGGGTCTACGAGCAGTACTTC. It translates to CASSQESAGVYEQYF.

This clonotype was detected a few times. The chain couples TRBV7-2 to TRBJ2-1; no firm D call. Germline V gives CDR1 SGHTA, CDR2 FQGNSA. CDR3 length equals 12 residues. Trimming took off 1 base at V and 9 bases at J, with 7 bases between the two ends. The DNA of the CDR3 is TGTGCCAGCAGCTTAGGGGCAGTTGAGCAGTTCTTC. This sequence encodes CASSLGAVEQFF.

The CDR3 DNA reads as TGTGCCAGCAGCTTACCACCGGGACAAAACTACGAGCAGTACTTC. Amino acid sequence: CASSLPPGQNYEQYF. The gene calls are TRBV7-9 and TRBJ2-7; D may be TRBD1 (6 bases). CDR1 is SEHNR, CDR2 FQNEAQ, per germline (reference sequence). V lost 2 bases and J 3 bases, leaving 14 bases between the germline ends. The CDR3 runs to 15 residues.

This CDR3 is CASSPTGPAGTSQHF. In nucleotides, the CDR3 is TGTGCCAGCAGTCCCACAGGGCCAGCAGGGACCTCTCAGCATTTT. The chain recombines TRBV6-5 with TRBJ1-5; D is perhaps TRBD1 (6 bases). Trimming shortened V by 5 bases and J by 13 bases, and 24 bases separated the two germline ends. This CDR3 has 15 residues. The germline CDR1 and CDR2 sequences are MNHEY and SVGAGI.

Only a few counts were recorded for this clonotype. The V and J genes are TRBV27 and TRBJ2-5; D is ambiguous. In germline, CDR1 is MNHEY, CDR2 SMNVEV (reference sequence). The V end lost 6 bases, the J end lost 0 bases, and 8 bases lay between the germline ends. The CDR3 has 13 amino acids. The CDR3 nucleotides are TGTGCCAGCAGCAGTCAACACCAAGAGACCCAGTACTTC. Its protein is CASSSQHQETQYF.

This clonotype was picked up a small number of times. This sequence joins TRBV3-1 and TRBJ2-1; 7 nucleotides line up with TRBD1. CDR3 length: 16 amino acids. Per germline, CDR1 LGHDT and CDR2 YNNKEL (reference sequence). V gave up 1 base and J gave up 5 bases; unmatched junction bases: 8. The CDR3 coding sequence is TGTGCCAGCAGCCAAGGTATGGGACAGCGACACAATGAGCAGTTCTTC. Protein: CASSQGMGQRHNEQFF.

This clonotype is a singleton in its sample. The rearrangement uses TRBV24-1 and TRBJ2-7; 7 bases agree with TRBD1. From germline, CDR1 is KGHDR and CDR2 SFDVKD. V gave up 3 bases and J gave up 2 bases; unmatched junction bases: 3. The CDR3 is 14 residues long. The CDR3 bases are TGTGCCACCAGTGATCAGGGACAGCCCTACGAGCAGTACTTC. Residues: CATSDQGQPYEQYF.

The V gene is TRBV4-3, the J gene TRBJ2-1, with TRBD2 matching over 9 bases. The V gene's germline CDR1 is LGHNA and CDR2 YSLEER. The CDR3 is 20 residues long. Germline trimming cut 4 bases from V and 1 base from J; bases unmatched to any gene: 17. CDR3 DNA sequence: TGCGCCAGCAGCCCTCGACAGGGAGGAGGACTAGCGAGTTCCTACAATGAGCAGTTCTTC. Translating gives CASSPRQGGGLASSYNEQFF.

The chain carries TRBV10-2 and TRBJ2-2; no definite D call. From germline, CDR1 is WSHSY and CDR2 SAAADI. This CDR3 contains 13 residues. Trimming left V 6 bases short and J 3 bases short, with 8 bases between. The CDR3, as DNA: TGCGCCAGCAGACTTATGGACACCGGGGAGCTGTTTTTT. It codes for CASRLMDTGELFF.

This clonotype has only a few counts. The rearrangement uses TRBV20-1 and TRBJ2-1, with 9 bases that match TRBD2. The CDR3 sequence is 16 residues long. The germline V gene encodes CDR1 DFQATT and CDR2 SNEGSKA (reference sequence). The V and J ends lost 3 bases and 6 bases, in that order; junction bases with no gene match: 12. The CDR3 DNA is TGCAGTGCTAGCTTCCGGGCTAGCGGGGTTCTCAATGAGCAGTTCTTC. It translates to CSASFRASGVLNEQFF.

With respect to this clonotype: A read error is possible here, since a much larger clone lies one base away. This chain uses TRBV20-1 with TRBJ2-1; 7 bases match TRBD2. The J call could be wrong; TRBJ2-7 is a better fit for the DNA end. The CDR3 is made up of 12 amino acids. CDR1 DFQATT and CDR2 SNEGSKA come from the germline V gene (reference sequence). The CDR3 bases are TGCAGTGGAAGCGGGGTGAACAATGAGCAGTACTTC. It specifies CSGSGVNNEQYF.

V is TRBV20-1 and J is TRBJ2-3, with 10 bases that match TRBD2. Germline V gene lookup returns CDR1 DFQATT and CDR2 SNEGSKA (reference sequence). V was clipped by 3 bases and J by 2 bases; unmatched bases: 5. The CDR3 is 15 amino acids. CDR3 residues: CSARTSGSSTDTQYF. In nucleotides, the CDR3 is TGCAGTGCTAGGACTAGCGGGTCTTCCACAGATACGCAGTATTTT.

The chain is built from TRBV20-1 and TRBJ2-3; 11 bases are shared with TRBD2. CDR3 length equals 18 residues. V trimming: 4 bases; J trimming: 0 bases; junction bases outside the gene matches: 12. Germline CDR1 is DFQATT and CDR2 is SNEGSKA (reference sequence). The CDR3 coding sequence is TGCAGTGCTATCCCCGAAATAGCGGGGGGGCCAAGCACAGATACGCAGTATTTT. This gives the protein CSAIPEIAGGPSTDTQYF.

This chain uses TRBV5-1 with TRBJ1-4; D perhaps matches TRBD1 (6 bases). The CDR3 runs 13 residues. The V end was cut by 0 bases, the J end by 6 bases, with 6 bases between. Germline CDR1 and CDR2: SGHRS and YFSETQ. The CDR3 region is CASSLEGDEKLFF. The CDR3 nucleotides read TGCGCCAGCAGCTTGGAGGGGGATGAAAAACTGTTTTTT.

This clonotype has at least ten counts. The rearrangement uses TRBV27 and TRBJ2-1; weak D call: TRBD2 (6 bases). The V and J ends lost 10 bases and 9 bases respectively, with 22 bases between them. The CDR3 spans 14 residues. The germline V gene has CDR1 MNHEY and CDR2 SMNVEV (reference sequence). The CDR3 region has the DNA TGTGCCACCTCCGGGACTGGCACCCCCGGTGAGCAGTTCTTC. Its protein product is CATSGTGTPGEQFF.

J is TRBJ1-2 and V is TRBV12-3 or TRBV12-4; D gene unclear. V was trimmed by 6 bases and J by 0 bases, leaving 14 bases between them. The CDR3 has 15 amino acids. The CDR3 protein is CASRLAATANYGYTF. Written as DNA, the CDR3 is TGTGCCAGCAGACTTGCAGCTACCGCTAACTATGGCTACACCTTC.

Here the CDR3 DNA reads TGTGCCAGCAGCCTCGTCGAGGAGGATACGCAGTATTTT. Translated, it gives CASSLVEEDTQYF. The chain has TRBV3-1 and TRBJ2-3; D not resolved. CDR1 is LGHDT and CDR2 is YNNKEL in the germline V gene (reference sequence). This CDR3 contains 13 residues. The V end was cut by 4 bases, the J end by 6 bases, with 11 bases between.

The chain employs TRBV5-1 and TRBJ2-5, with TRBD2 as a possible D gene (6 bases). The ends were cut back, 6 bases at V and 4 bases at J, with 13 bases in the middle. This CDR3 has 13 amino acids. CDR1 and CDR2 from the germline V gene are SGHRS and YFSETQ. CDR3 protein: CASKSVEGETQYF. In nucleotides, the CDR3 is TGCGCCAGCAAGTCGGTGGAGGGAGAGACCCAGTACTTC. Variable domain in full (rest from reference TRBV5-1 and TRBJ2-5): KAGVTQTPRYLIKTRGQQVTLSCSPISGHRSVSWYQQTPGQGLQFLFEYFSETQRNKGNFPGRFSGRQFSNSRSEMNVSTLELGDSALYLCASKSVEGETQYFGPGTRLLVL.

The genes are TRBV12-3 or TRBV12-4 and TRBJ2-5; D call uncertain. The CDR3 length is 12 residues. Trimming removed 8 bases at V and 1 base at J, with 8 bases between. The CDR3 spells CASCMAQETQYF. As DNA, the CDR3 is TGTGCCAGCTGTATGGCCCAAGAGACCCAGTACTTC.

The V gene is TRBV25-1, the J gene TRBJ1-2, with D uncertain. This CDR3 contains 15 residues. CDR1 is MGHDK, CDR2 SYGVNS, per germline. Trimming removed 2 bases from V and 0 bases from J, with 10 bases in between. CDR3 residues: CASSEPDGSNYGYTF. The CDR3 DNA follows: TGTGCCAGCAGTGAACCGGACGGATCTAACTATGGCTACACCTTC.

V gene TRBV28 combines with J gene TRBJ2-4; tentatively, D is TRBD2 (6 bases). The last part of the DNA fits TRBJ2-7 better; the J call may be wrong. The germline V gene encodes CDR1 MDHEN and CDR2 SYDVKM. CDR3 size: 15 residues. Here the CDR3 DNA reads TGTGCCAGCAGTGCCCGGGGGAAATCGGTCTACGAGCAGTACTTC. Amino acid sequence: CASSARGKSVYEQYF.

This chain uses TRBV20-1 with TRBJ2-7; tentative D call: TRBD1 (5 bases). The germline V gene has CDR1 DFQATT and CDR2 SNEGSKA (reference sequence). CDR3 length: 13 residues. The V gene lost 1 base and the J gene lost 2 bases, with 9 bases spanning the gap. This CDR3 reads CSARGSGTYEQYF. For the CDR3, the DNA is TGCAGTGCTAGAGGTTCAGGGACCTACGAGCAGTACTTC.

This clonotype was seen more than once but under ten times. V and J are TRBV9 and TRBJ1-2; D may be TRBD1 (6 bases). Germline V lookup: CDR1 SGDLS, CDR2 YYNGEE. The CDR3 loop spans 16 amino acids. V lost 0 bases and J lost 4, with 16 bases in between. The CDR3 loop reads CASSVAPTGQSYGYTF. The CDR3 DNA reads as TGTGCCAGCAGCGTAGCTCCTACCGGACAGAGCTATGGCTACACCTTC.

This CDR3 reads CASSQGRLSGSRGAPSYGYTF. CDR3 DNA: TGCGCCAGCAGCCAAGGCCGATTATCCGGGTCGCGGGGGGCTCCCTCCTATGGCTACACCTTC. This sequence joins TRBV4-1 and TRBJ1-2; tentative D call: TRBD1 (6 bases). Trimming took 1 base from V and 4 from J, leaving 31 bases between them. The CDR3 runs 21 residues. CDR1 is MGHRA, CDR2 YSYEKL, per germline.

This clonotype occurred a few times. The rearrangement uses TRBV29-1 and TRBJ2-7; 8 bases fit TRBD2. The CDR3 runs 12 residues. V gave up 5 bases and J gave up 2 bases; unmatched junction bases: 2. From germline, CDR1 is SQVTM and CDR2 ANQGSEA. The CDR3 bases are TGCAGCGTTACGGGACTAGCCTACGAGCAGTACTTC. Its protein product is CSVTGLAYEQYF.